A selection of T cell receptor beta chains follows, all from one sample in a study of cytomegalovirus exposure and HLA in healthy donors. Data came from immunoSEQ multiplex PCR; TCRdb stores just in-frame clones and leaves some out. The table has about 180,000 clones, 70% to 85% seen once. The sample taken for sequencing was PBMCs. These receptors originate from a human donor in good health. The CDR3 runs from the conserved cysteine through the conserved F or W. The D gene is left open where the match is weak. Only some rows state a clone size, as once, few, many or a class for expanded clones.

j_call v_call d_call clone_size cdr3_aa cdr3_nt
TRBJ1-4 TRBV6-6 - - CASSYPGGGEKLFF TGTGCCAGCAGTTACCCGGGGGGTGGCGAAAAACTGTTTTTT
TRBJ1-4 TRBV19 - - CASSIGGAYQGEKLFF TGTGCCAGTAGTATTGGCGGTGCGTACCAGGGTGAAAAACTGTTTTTT
TRBJ2-2 TRBV21-1 - - CASSKDRDRVTGELFF TGTGCCAGCAGCAAAGATAGGGACAGGGTCACCGGGGAGCTGTTTTTT
TRBJ1-6 TRBV19 TRBD1 few CASSIDRDSFSPLHF TGTGCCAGTAGTATAGATCGGGACAGTTTTTCACCCCTCCACTTT
TRBJ1-3 TRBV5-4 - - CASSLQGPGNTIYF TGTGCCAGCAGCTTACAGGGACCTGGAAACACCATATATTTT
TRBJ1-1 TRBV10-3 - - CAPHPGDPGGTEAFF TGTGCCCCGCACCCAGGGGACCCGGGGGGCACTGAAGCTTTCTTT
TRBJ2-5 TRBV2 - - CATWTTKRETQYF TGTGCCACTTGGACTACCAAAAGGGAGACCCAGTACTTC
TRBJ2-5 TRBV29-1 TRBD1 - CSVRDREETQYF TGCAGCGTTCGGGACAGGGAAGAGACCCAGTACTTC
TRBJ2-3 TRBV27 TRBD2 - CASRGLAGAITDTQYF TGTGCCAGCAGGGGACTAGCGGGGGCCATCACAGATACGCAGTATTTT
TRBJ2-1 TRBV5-1 TRBD2 many CASSPSGGYNEQFF TGCGCCAGCAGCCCTAGCGGGGGGTACAATGAGCAGTTCTTC
TRBJ2-1 TRBV6-4 TRBD1 few CASSEEGQGSNEQFF TGTGCCAGCAGTGAGGAGGGACAGGGCAGCAATGAGCAGTTCTTC
TRBJ2-7 TRBV7-2 - - CASSHLRDSSYEQYF TGTGCCAGCAGCCATCTCCGGGACTCCTCCTACGAGCAGTACTTC
TRBJ1-5 TRBV5-8 - - CASSLGRPQHF TGTGCCAGCAGCTTGGGGAGACCCCAGCATTTT
TRBJ2-7 TRBV5-5 TRBD1 - CASSLRDRAAYEQYF TGTGCCAGCAGCCTACGGGACAGGGCGGCCTACGAGCAGTACTTC
TRBJ2-3 TRBV7-9 TRBD2 - CASSLDVAGGTDTQYF TGTGCCAGCAGCTTAGACGTAGCGGGGGGCACAGATACGCAGTATTTT
TRBJ2-3 TRBV19 TRBD1 - CATSKQGGPDTQYF TGTGCCACCTCAAAACAGGGGGGACCAGATACGCAGTATTTT
TRBJ1-6 TRBV27 TRBD1 - CASSTWDSRNSPLHF TGTGCCAGCAGTACATGGGACAGTCGGAATTCACCCCTCCACTTT
TRBJ1-5 TRBV6-1 - - CASSLDRNQPQHF TGTGCCAGCAGTCTTGACAGGAATCAGCCCCAGCATTTT
TRBJ2-1 TRBV7-3 - - CASSSLPGHNYNEQFF TGTGCCAGCAGCTCCTTACCGGGACATAACTACAATGAGCAGTTCTTC
TRBJ1-2 TRBV10-3 - - CATYRVSYGYTF TGTGCCACCTACAGGGTTTCATATGGCTACACCTTC
TRBJ1-1 TRBV18 TRBD1 - CASSPIGQGGTEAFF TGTGCCAGCTCACCAATTGGACAGGGTGGGACTGAAGCTTTCTTT
TRBJ2-7 TRBV7-6 - - CASSLRQGSSYEQYF TGTGCCAGCAGCTTAAGGCAGGGTTCCTCCTACGAGCAGTACTTC
TRBJ2-1 TRBV4-2 TRBD2 - CASSQLAGEYNEQFF TGTGCCAGCAGCCAATTGGCGGGGGAGTACAATGAGCAGTTCTTC
TRBJ1-5 TRBV7-8 - few CASSLNSYSHGNQPQHF TGTGCCAGCAGCTTAAATAGTTACAGCCACGGCAATCAGCCCCAGCATTTT
TRBJ1-5 TRBV6-1 TRBD1 - CASSRGTGIQPQHF TGTGCCAGCAGTAGGGGGACAGGGATCCAGCCCCAGCATTTT
TRBJ1-5 TRBV5-3 TRBD1 - CARSLRDRASNQPQHF TGTGCCAGAAGCTTGAGGGACAGGGCGAGCAATCAGCCCCAGCATTTT
TRBJ1-6 TRBV6-5 TRBD1 few CASTQGAGSPLHF TGTGCCAGCACCCAGGGGGCCGGCTCACCCCTCCACTTT
TRBJ1-1 TRBV20-1 - few CSAQQGIKAFF TGCAGTGCTCAACAGGGCATCAAAGCTTTCTTT
TRBJ2-3 TRBV7-2 TRBD2 - CASSTSGGAVDTQYF TGTGCCAGCAGTACTAGCGGGGGGGCCGTGGATACGCAGTATTTT
TRBJ1-4 TRBV27 - few CASSLEGGGKLFF TGTGCCAGCAGTTTAGAAGGGGGTGGAAAACTGTTTTTT
TRBJ1-4 TRBV5-4 TRBD1 - CASSLGQGTNEKLFF TGTGCCAGCAGCTTGGGACAGGGTACTAATGAAAAACTGTTTTTT
TRBJ1-6 TRBV2 - - CASISTRGSYNSPLHF TGTGCCAGCATCTCAACAAGGGGATCCTATAATTCACCCCTCCACTTT
TRBJ2-3 TRBV11-2 TRBD2 - CASSSIAGALTDTQYF TGTGCCAGCAGCTCTATAGCGGGGGCTCTCACAGATACGCAGTATTTT
TRBJ2-7 TRBV11-2 - - CASSLGERSHEQYF TGTGCCAGCAGCTTAGGCGAGCGTTCCCACGAGCAGTACTTC
TRBJ1-5 TRBV5-6 - - CASSEGGRGGNQPQHF TGTGCCAGCAGCGAGGGGGGGCGCGGGGGCAATCAGCCCCAGCATTTT
TRBJ1-1 TRBV6-6 - few CAIRDRANTEAFF TGTGCCATTAGAGACAGAGCGAACACTGAAGCTTTCTTT
TRBJ2-2 TRBV7-9 TRBD1 once CASSLPSGQGVTGELFF TGTGCCAGCAGCTTACCGTCGGGACAGGGGGTCACCGGGGAGCTGTTTTTT
TRBJ2-3 TRBV4-1 TRBD2 few CASSQVGSGADTQYF TGCGCCAGCAGCCAAGTTGGTAGCGGGGCAGATACGCAGTATTTT
TRBJ2-2 TRBV7-6 - - CASSPGGGGRGELFF TGTGCCAGCAGCCCCGGTGGGGGAGGTCGAGGGGAGCTGTTTTTT
TRBJ2-7 TRBV14 - - CASSQDLTGRGQYF TGTGCCAGCAGCCAAGATCTTACAGGTCGCGGGCAGTACTTC
TRBJ1-1 TRBV2 TRBD1 - CASSEQGQGNTEAFF TGTGCCAGCAGTGAACAAGGACAGGGAAACACTGAAGCTTTCTTT
TRBJ2-1 TRBV9 - - CASSDPSLPYNEQFF TGTGCCAGCAGCGACCCTTCCCTACCTTACAATGAGCAGTTCTTC
TRBJ2-1 TRBV9 TRBD2 - CASSESGGANNEQFF TGTGCCAGCAGTGAAAGCGGGGGGGCAAACAATGAGCAGTTCTTC
TRBJ1-1 TRBV29-1 - - CSAGISEAFF TGCAGCGCCGGGATAAGTGAAGCTTTCTTT
TRBJ2-7 TRBV6-1 TRBD1 - CASSEAPGPGQGYEQYF TGTGCCAGCAGTGAAGCGCCCGGACCGGGACAGGGCTACGAGCAGTACTTC
TRBJ2-7 TRBV11-2 TRBD2 - CASSILAGSFYEQYF TGTGCCAGCAGCATCCTAGCGGGGTCTTTCTACGAGCAGTACTTC
TRBJ2-7 TRBV7-9 TRBD2 - CASSPPGTSGNEQYF TGTGCCAGCAGCCCCCCCGGGACTAGCGGCAACGAGCAGTACTTC
TRBJ2-1 TRBV2 TRBD2 - CATSLAEGYNEQFF TGTGCCACCTCCCTAGCGGAAGGGTACAATGAGCAGTTCTTC
TRBJ2-7 TRBV5-1 TRBD2 - CASSISSGGSYEQYF TGCGCCAGCAGCATATCTAGCGGGGGGTCCTACGAGCAGTACTTC
TRBJ1-1 TRBV19 - - CASKRGATEAFF TGTGCCAGTAAGCGGGGGGCAACTGAAGCTTTCTTT
TRBJ1-6 TRBV4-3 - - CASSQDPEDSPLHF TGCGCCAGCAGCCAAGATCCTGAGGATTCACCCCTCCACTTT
TRBJ1-2 TRBV21-1 - - CASSISDPNGHYGCTF -
TRBJ2-1 TRBV5-1 - - CASSTGSSYNEQFF TGCGCCAGCAGTACAGGGAGCTCCTACAATGAGCAGTTCTTC
TRBJ1-3 TRBV30 TRBD1 - CAWGIRGQANTIYF TGTGCCTGGGGTATCCGGGGACAGGCGAACACCATATATTTT